These 4 T cell receptor beta chains were all obtained from the same sample, sequenced in a study of cytomegalovirus exposure and HLA in healthy donors. Primers for the PCR totalled 60 Vbeta and 13 Jbeta. The table came from immunoSEQ multiplex PCR; TCRdb's copy has only in-frame clones and leaves some out. This sample lists some 71,000 clones; its ten largest clones have 1.7%. Sequenced input: PBMCs. The receptors here all came from a woman between 25 and 40 years old in good health and CMV-seronegative.

The chain links TRBV6-6 to TRBJ2-5, with D tentatively TRBD1 (6 bases). The CDR3 runs 14 residues. Germline CDR1 MNHNY, CDR2 SVGAGI (reference sequence). V was clipped by 3 bases and J by 5 bases, with 13 bases between them. The CDR3 sequence: CASSYRTEAETQYF. Written as DNA, the CDR3 is TGTGCCAGCAGTTATCGGACAGAGGCCGAGACCCAGTACTTC.

The chain has TRBV1 and TRBJ2-2; TRBD1 was called by the table and not checked on the DNA. TRBV1 corresponds to a pseudogene. The CDR3 contains 20 residues. The CDR3 nucleotides are TGCACCAGCAGCCAACCCCTCCTTTGGACAGGTCCCTTGAACACCGGGGAGCTGTTTTTT. Its protein is CTSSQPLLWTGPLNTGELFF.

The V call is TRBV6-1, the J call TRBJ1-5, with 11 nucleotides matching TRBD1. CDR1 is MNHNS, CDR2 SASEGT, per germline. The V segment lost 4 bases and the J segment 5 bases; nucleotides outside the gene matches: 7. This CDR3 is built from 16 residues. In nucleotides, the CDR3 is TGTGCCAGCAGTGCCCTAGGGACAGGGGGTGATCAGCCCCAGCATTTT. It yields the protein CASSALGTGGDQPQHF.

The V call is TRBV27, the J call TRBJ1-5; D gene uncertain. Germline V gives CDR1 MNHEY, CDR2 SMNVEV (reference sequence). This CDR3 has 15 amino acids. V was shortened by 3 bases and J by 4 bases, with 13 bases between the two germline ends. The chain's CDR3 is CASSFGMGPNQPQHF. Written as DNA, the CDR3 is TGTGCCAGCAGTTTCGGGATGGGCCCAAATCAGCCCCAGCATTTT.